The entry that follows covers one TCR beta chain sequence. The data are from a study of blood T cell repertoires in COVID-19. Study-wide background: Nucleic acid was either cDNA or gDNA, and it came from T cells, B-cell-depleted T cells, or PBMCs.

The V end lost 0 bases, the J end lost 13 bases, and 13 bases lay between the germline ends. This CDR3 region has 13 residues. Per germline, CDR1 SGHNT and CDR2 YENEEA. The authors' processing: Estimated nucleated cell counts came from reference gene primer amplification. The repertoire was sequenced with immunoSEQ multiplex PCR; TCRdb's copy has only in-frame clones and lacks some. That table supplies the V and J calls and clone size; D and trimming were determined from the DNA. The table lists under 450,000 clones, approximately 90% of them singletons. Participant-reported clinical history was the basis for cohort assignment. Those designated as exposed participants met a COVID-19 case within 2 weeks before study entry.

This TCR was sampled from a woman aged 40 to 50 who had been exposed to COVID-19. Sequencing was performed on PBMCs or T cells enriched from blood (not recorded which). The genes are TRBV11-3 and TRBJ2-4; tentatively, D is TRBD2 (5 bases). The CDR3 nucleotides are TGTGCCAGCAGCTTAGACCACCCGGGGAGACAGTACTTC. This gives the protein CASSLDHPGRQYF.